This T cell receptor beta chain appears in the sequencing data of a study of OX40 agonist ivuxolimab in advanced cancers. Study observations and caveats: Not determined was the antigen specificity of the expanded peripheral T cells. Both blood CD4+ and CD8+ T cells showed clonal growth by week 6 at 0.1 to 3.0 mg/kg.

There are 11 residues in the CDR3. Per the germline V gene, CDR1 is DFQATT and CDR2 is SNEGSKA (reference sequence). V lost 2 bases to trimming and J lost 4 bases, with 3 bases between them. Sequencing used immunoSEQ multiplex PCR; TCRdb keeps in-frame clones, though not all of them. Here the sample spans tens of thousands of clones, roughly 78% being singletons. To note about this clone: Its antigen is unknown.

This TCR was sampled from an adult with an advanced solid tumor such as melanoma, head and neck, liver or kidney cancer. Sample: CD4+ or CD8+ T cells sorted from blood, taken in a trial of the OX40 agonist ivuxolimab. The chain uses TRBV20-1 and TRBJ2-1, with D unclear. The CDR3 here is CSARPYNEQFF. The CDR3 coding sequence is TGCAGTGCTAGACCTTACAATGAGCAGTTCTTC.